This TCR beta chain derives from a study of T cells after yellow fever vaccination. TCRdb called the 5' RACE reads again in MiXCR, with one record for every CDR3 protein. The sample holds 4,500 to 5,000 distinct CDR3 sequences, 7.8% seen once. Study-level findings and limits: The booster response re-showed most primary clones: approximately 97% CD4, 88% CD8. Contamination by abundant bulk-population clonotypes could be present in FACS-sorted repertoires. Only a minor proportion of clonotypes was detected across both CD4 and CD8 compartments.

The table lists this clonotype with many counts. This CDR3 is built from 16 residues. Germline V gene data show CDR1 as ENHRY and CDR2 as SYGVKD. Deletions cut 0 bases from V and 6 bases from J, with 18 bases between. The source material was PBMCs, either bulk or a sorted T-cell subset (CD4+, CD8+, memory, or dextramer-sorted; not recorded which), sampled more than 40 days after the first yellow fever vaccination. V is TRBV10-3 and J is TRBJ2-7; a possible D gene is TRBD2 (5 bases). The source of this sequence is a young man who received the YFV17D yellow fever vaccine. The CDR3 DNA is TGTGCCATCAGTGAGTCGATGAGGACCCTAGCCTGCGAGCAGTACTTC. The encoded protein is CAISESMRTLACEQYF.